Listed here are 17 T cell receptor beta chains from one sample, sequenced in a study of T cells in localized non-small cell lung cancer. The assay was immunoSEQ multiplex PCR, and TCRdb's table has in-frame clones only and misses some. Altogether over 30,000 clones are present, around 84% being singletons, with the ten largest covering about 38%. The sequenced sample was peripheral blood, obtained before any cancer treatment. These receptors came from a male donor aged 60 or over with stage II squamous cell lung carcinoma.

This sequence joins TRBV29-1 and TRBJ2-5; D unclear. V lost 5 bases, J lost 2 bases, and 6 bases lay in between. CDR1 and CDR2 (germline): SQVTM, ANQGSEA. This CDR3 spans 11 amino acids. The CDR3 region has the DNA TGCAGCGTTAGAATTCAAGAGACCCAGTACTTC. This sequence encodes CSVRIQETQYF. The whole variable domain, remainder taken from reference TRBV29-1 and TRBJ2-5, is SAVISQKPSRDICQRGTSLTIQCQVDSQVTMMFWYRQQPGQSLTLIATANQGSEATYESGFVIDKFPISRPNLTFSTLTVSNMSPEDSSIYLCSVRIQETQYFGPGTRLLVL.

The chain employs TRBV5-1 and TRBJ2-7, with D unclear. Trimming stripped 3 bases from V and 2 bases from J, with 6 bases between. Germline V CDR1 and CDR2: SGHRS, YFSETQ. The CDR3 totals 12 residues. The CDR3 bases are TGCGCCAGCAGCTCCCAAACCTACGAGCAGTACTTC. This gives the protein CASSSQTYEQYF.

The genes are TRBV19 and TRBJ1-3; D is uncertain. Germline V lookup: CDR1 LNHDA, CDR2 SQIVND (reference sequence). The CDR3 totals 11 residues. The V and J ends lost 5 bases and 8 bases respectively, with 7 bases between them. The CDR3 reads CASSVADTIYF. The DNA of the CDR3 is TGTGCCAGTAGTGTCGCGGACACCATATATTTT.

This chain joins TRBV5-1 and TRBJ2-3; 8 nucleotides match TRBD2. After removal of 0 bases from V and 4 bases from J, the junction contained 4 bases not matched to a gene. The CDR3 extends over 15 amino acids. Looked up from germline, CDR1 is SGHRS and CDR2 is YFSETQ. The CDR3 sequence: CASSLGLAGSDTQYF. The CDR3 DNA reads TGCGCCAGCAGCTTGGGTTTAGCGGGGTCAGATACGCAGTATTTT.

This clone turned up a few times. This rearrangement joins TRBV7-6 to TRBJ1-1, with 8 bases that match TRBD1. The CDR3 is made up of 14 amino acids. V shed 4 bases and J 5 bases; nucleotides not matched to a gene: 6. Germline V gives CDR1 SGHVS, CDR2 FNYEAQ. CDR3 bases: TGTGCCAGCAGCTCGTCACGGACAGGGACTGAAGCTTTCTTT. Its protein is CASSSSRTGTEAFF.

This chain uses TRBV11-3 with TRBJ2-7; TRBD1 might be the D (5 bases). Trimming cost V 5 bases and J 0 bases, with 14 bases left between them. The CDR3 length is 15 residues. Per germline, CDR1 SGHNT and CDR2 YENEEA. The CDR3 protein is CASSRGPLSSYEQYF. CDR3 bases: TGTGCCAGCAGCAGGGGCCCCCTAAGCTCCTACGAGCAGTACTTC.

The genes are TRBV6-6 and TRBJ2-5; 9 bases agree with TRBD2. Germline values: CDR1 MNHNY, CDR2 SVGAGI (reference sequence). V dropped 7 bases and J dropped 5; count of bases not matched to a gene: 11. The CDR3 contains 15 residues. The CDR3 loop is CASTSAAGGGETQYF. CDR3 DNA sequence: TGTGCCAGCACCTCCGCGGCGGGAGGGGGGGAGACCCAGTACTTC.

The chain has TRBV2 and TRBJ2-7; 8 bases are shared with TRBD1. V was pared by 4 bases and J by 9 bases, with 5 bases of the junction left unmatched. CDR1 is SNHLY, CDR2 FYNNEI, per germline. The CDR3 loop spans 12 amino acids. CDR3 region: CASSARGQGQYF. The CDR3 region has the DNA TGTGCCAGCAGTGCCAGGGGGCAAGGGCAGTACTTC.

The V and J genes are TRBV5-4 and TRBJ2-1; 9 positions match TRBD1. This CDR3 spans 15 amino acids. In germline, CDR1 is SGHNT, CDR2 YYREEE (reference sequence). The V and J ends lost 4 bases and 7 bases, in that order; junction bases with no gene match: 9. The CDR3: CASSPRDRDPNEQFF. Here the CDR3 DNA reads TGTGCCAGCAGCCCCCGGGACAGGGATCCGAATGAGCAGTTCTTC.

The sample holds one count of this clone. This rearrangement joins TRBV7-9 to TRBJ1-2; the D gene is possibly TRBD1 (6 bases). This CDR3 has 14 residues. Germline V lookup: CDR1 SEHNR, CDR2 FQNEAQ (reference sequence). V gave up 5 bases and J gave up 6 bases, with 16 bases separating them. The CDR3 DNA reads as TGTGCCAGCAGCGCCGGGACAACAATCGATGGCTACACCTTC. Protein product: CASSAGTTIDGYTF.

This clone was seen more than once but under ten times. The chain links TRBV5-4 to TRBJ1-1; TRBD1 matches at 7 bases. The V gene's germline CDR1 is SGHNT and CDR2 YYREEE (reference sequence). This CDR3 is 14 amino acids long. The trim removed 4 bases at V and 5 bases at J, leaving 8 bases unmatched. Written as DNA, the CDR3 is TGTGCCAGCAGCGGACGGGACAGACAAACTGAAGCTTTCTTT. It is translated as CASSGRDRQTEAFF.

Only a few counts were recorded for this clone. V is TRBV9 and J is TRBJ1-6; D perhaps matches TRBD1 (5 bases). This CDR3 is built from 13 residues. The V gene lost 3 bases and the J gene lost 9 bases, with 10 bases spanning the gap. Germline V gene lookup returns CDR1 SGDLS and CDR2 YYNGEE. CDR3 residues: CASSAGGISPLHF. CDR3 coding DNA: TGTGCCAGCAGCGCGGGGGGGATTTCACCCCTCCACTTT.

The rearrangement links TRBV6-1 to TRBJ2-3, with 9 bases that match TRBD2. Germline V gene data show CDR1 as MNHNS and CDR2 as SASEGT. With 5 bases clipped from V and 4 bases from J, the junction kept 4 bases outside the gene matches. The CDR3 runs 14 residues. CDR3 residues: CASSSGGSADTQYF. The CDR3, as DNA: TGTGCCAGCAGTAGCGGGGGGAGTGCAGATACGCAGTATTTT.

This sequence joins TRBV4-1 and TRBJ1-5, with unresolved D. V was trimmed by 0 bases and J by 0 bases, leaving 9 bases between them. The CDR3 is made up of 16 amino acids. Germline CDR1 reads MGHRA; CDR2 reads YSYEKL. CDR3 nucleotide sequence: TGCGCCAGCAGCCAAGAACAGATATATAGCAATCAGCCCCAGCATTTT. It encodes CASSQEQIYSNQPQHF.

The V and J genes are TRBV5-4 and TRBJ2-1, with no clear D. CDR1 SGHNT and CDR2 YYREEE come from the germline V gene (reference sequence). The CDR3 totals 14 residues. Trimming removed 4 bases from V and 5 bases from J, with 13 bases in between. This chain's CDR3 is CASSPTGDNNEQFF. The DNA of the CDR3 is TGTGCCAGCAGCCCGACGGGTGACAACAATGAGCAGTTCTTC.

V and J are TRBV10-3 and TRBJ2-1, with TRBD1 matching 11 bases. After removal of 7 bases from V and 7 bases from J, the junction contained 9 bases not matched to a gene. This CDR3 region has 15 residues. The germline gives CDR1 ENHRY, CDR2 SYGVKD. The CDR3 DNA is TGTGCCATCACCCCGGGACAGGGGGACGTGAATGAGCAGTTCTTC. Translated, it gives CAITPGQGDVNEQFF.

V gene TRBV7-9 combines with J gene TRBJ1-4; D gene unclear. The CDR3 length is 13 residues. CDR1 SEHNR and CDR2 FQNEAQ come from the germline V gene (reference sequence). V was trimmed by 2 bases and J by 4 bases, leaving 5 bases between them. The CDR3 protein is CASSLSVNEKLFF. Here the CDR3 DNA reads TGTGCCAGCAGCTTAAGCGTTAATGAAAAACTGTTTTTT.